These T cell receptor beta chains were read from a single sample in a study of T cell changes during pregnancy in multiple sclerosis. The assay was immunoSEQ multiplex PCR, and TCRdb's table has in-frame clones only and misses some. The sample holds 60,000 to 90,000 clones, about 90% seen once. The sample here was peripheral blood, taken in the first trimester of pregnancy. Receptor source: a female donor in good health, enrolled as a control in a pregnancy study. Both conserved end residues are part of each CDR3. A D gene is named only where the DNA matches it firmly. Size is stated for part of the rows, as once, few or many counts, or as a class when the clone is expanded.

size,D,J,V,CDR3,DNA
.,.,TRBJ2-7,TRBV7-8,CASSLTDTRHEQYF,TGTGCCAGCAGCCTTACGGACACCCGACACGAGCAGTACTTC
.,.,TRBJ1-1,TRBV5-1,CASSWGVGRTEAFF,TGCGCCAGCAGCTGGGGGGTTGGCAGGACTGAAGCTTTCTTT
few,.,TRBJ2-1,TRBV9,CASSSTGLVNEQFF,TGTGCCAGCAGCTCCACGGGACTCGTCAATGAGCAGTTCTTC
.,.,TRBJ2-5,TRBV7-8,CASSPRGGSQETQYF,TGTGCCAGCAGCCCCAGAGGGGGTAGCCAAGAGACCCAGTACTTC
.,.,TRBJ2-7,TRBV28,CASSLSDSSYEQYF,TGTGCCAGCAGTTTATCGGACAGCTCCTACGAGCAGTACTTC
once,TRBD1,TRBJ2-1,TRBV5-1,CASSWDSTGYEQFF,TGCGCCAGCAGCTGGGACAGCACGGGTTATGAGCAGTTCTTC
.,.,TRBJ2-2,TRBV9,CASTGVAGELFF,TGTGCCAGCACGGGAGTCGCCGGGGAGCTGTTTTTT
.,TRBD2,TRBJ2-3,TRBV4-1,CASSRVAGDADTQYF,TGCGCCAGCAGCCGGGTGGCGGGAGACGCAGATACGCAGTATTTT
.,TRBD2,TRBJ2-7,TRBV6-5,CASSYATSGIGEQYF,TGTGCCAGCAGTTACGCTACTAGCGGGATTGGAGAGCAGTACTTC
.,TRBD2,TRBJ2-7,TRBV2,CASSVPGLVSYEQYF,TGTGCCAGCAGTGTACCGGGACTAGTCTCCTACGAGCAGTACTTC
.,.,TRBJ2-1,TRBV5-1,CASSFKESSYNEQFF,TGCGCCAGCAGCTTCAAAGAGAGCTCCTACAATGAGCAGTTCTTC
.,.,TRBJ2-7,TRBV29-1,CSVSRDGSYEQYF,TGCAGCGTTTCCCGAGACGGGTCCTACGAGCAGTACTTC
.,TRBD1,TRBJ2-2,TRBV6-6,CASSQQGGDTGELFF,TGTGCCAGCAGTCAACAGGGGGGCGACACCGGGGAGCTGTTTTTT
few,.,TRBJ2-2,TRBV19,CASSMTGSTGELFF,TGTGCCAGTAGTATGACAGGTTCCACCGGGGAGCTGTTTTTT
.,.,TRBJ2-1,TRBV9,CASSVVSGSYNEQFF,TGTGCCAGCAGCGTAGTAAGCGGAAGTTACAATGAGCAGTTCTTC
once,.,TRBJ1-5,TRBV28,CASSSGTNQPQHF,TGTGCCAGCAGTTCCGGGACTAACCAGCCCCAGCATTTT
.,.,TRBJ1-5,TRBV20-1,CSAVRDQPQHF,TGCAGTGCTGTGAGGGATCAGCCCCAGCATTTT
.,.,TRBJ1-3,TRBV5-1,CASSLGQEDTIYF,TGCGCCAGCAGCTTGGGACAGGAGGACACCATATATTTT
.,.,TRBJ2-1,TRBV18,CASSPKGSYNEQFF,TGTGCCAGCTCACCCAAGGGGTCCTACAATGAGCAGTTCTTC
once,.,TRBJ2-1,TRBV7-2,CASSFEGPQGNEQFF,TGTGCCAGCAGCTTCGAAGGACCGCAGGGTAATGAGCAGTTCTTC
.,.,TRBJ2-2,TRBV30,CAWIHRDTGELFF,TGTGCCTGGATACACAGAGACACCGGGGAGCTGTTTTTT
.,TRBD1,TRBJ2-7,TRBV5-1,CASSLGTGVYEQYF,TGCGCCAGCAGCTTGGGGACAGGGGTCTACGAGCAGTACTTC
.,.,TRBJ1-2,TRBV11-2,CASSPRGGGLGGYTF,TGTGCCAGCAGCCCACGTGGGGGGGGCCTGGGTGGCTACACCTTC
.,.,TRBJ2-7,TRBV5-1,CASSSADRAGRFPFPYEQYF,TGCGCCAGCAGCTCTGCCGATCGGGCGGGCCGTTTCCCTTTCCCCTACGAGCAGTACTTC
.,TRBD1,TRBJ1-5,TRBV27,CATFNRGRSGSNQPQHF,TGTGCCACCTTTAACAGGGGGCGGTCCGGAAGCAATCAGCCCCAGCATTTT
.,TRBD1,TRBJ1-1,TRBV5-6,CASSSDRGLMAEAFF,TGTGCCAGCAGCTCAGACAGGGGGCTGATGGCTGAAGCTTTCTTT
.,TRBD2,TRBJ2-1,TRBV6-5,CASTPSGGSYNEQFF,TGTGCCAGCACCCCTTCTGGCGGGAGCTACAATGAGCAGTTCTTC
.,TRBD1,TRBJ2-7,TRBV6-5,CASSIRGPTYEQYF,TGTGCCAGCAGCATCAGGGGGCCGACCTACGAGCAGTACTTC
.,.,TRBJ1-4,TRBV28,CASSFVGQPTNEKLFF,TGTGCCAGCAGTTTTGTGGGGCAGCCAACTAATGAAAAACTGTTTTTT
.,.,TRBJ1-6,TRBV27,CASSLYRVSPLHF,TGTGCCAGCAGCCTTTATCGGGTTTCACCCCTCCACTTT
.,.,TRBJ2-7,TRBV13,CASSLGLGGPEYEQYF,TGTGCCAGCAGCTTAGGCCTAGGGGGACCCGAGTACGAGCAGTACTTC
.,TRBD2,TRBJ2-1,TRBV18,CASSGGLAGGDEQFF,TGTGCCAGCTCCGGTGGACTAGCGGGAGGGGATGAGCAGTTCTTC
.,.,TRBJ1-2,TRBV6-5,CASSPPDRSYGYTF,TGTGCCAGCAGTCCTCCAGACAGAAGCTATGGCTACACCTTC
.,.,TRBJ2-5,TRBV5-6,CASSFRETQYF,TGTGCCAGCAGCTTTCGGGAGACCCAGTACTTC
.,.,TRBJ2-7,TRBV7-9,CASSPSIGSTNEQYF,TGTGCCAGCAGCCCGTCTATTGGGAGCACGAACGAGCAGTACTTC
.,TRBD1,TRBJ2-7,TRBV11-2,CASSFRQGSYEQYF,TGTGCCAGCAGCTTCCGACAGGGATCCTACGAGCAGTACTTC
.,TRBD1,TRBJ1-1,TRBV27,CASSLGTGMNTEAFF,TGTGCCAGCAGTCTGGGGACAGGAATGAACACTGAAGCTTTCTTT
.,TRBD1,TRBJ1-6,TRBV28,CASSFSGGQGASYNSPLHF,TGTGCCAGCAGTTTTTCAGGGGGCCAGGGAGCGTCCTATAATTCACCCCTCCACTTT
once,.,TRBJ2-7,TRBV29-1,CSIRTEVSYEQYF,TGCAGCATCCGGACAGAAGTCTCCTACGAGCAGTACTTC
.,TRBD2,TRBJ2-3,TRBV10-3,CATQTSGRAQDTQYF,TGTGCCACCCAAACTAGCGGGAGGGCCCAAGATACGCAGTATTTT
.,TRBD2,TRBJ2-7,TRBV18,CASSASGSYEQYF,TGTGCCAGCTCAGCTAGCGGGAGCTACGAGCAGTACTTC
.,TRBD2,TRBJ2-1,TRBV7-6,CASSDGRGDEQFF,TGTGCCAGCAGTGACGGGAGGGGCGATGAGCAGTTCTTC
.,.,TRBJ2-7,TRBV5-1,CASSLEGSSYEQYF,TGCGCCAGCAGCTTGGAAGGGAGCTCCTACGAGCAGTACTTC
.,.,TRBJ2-7,TRBV11-1,CASSLGAGKVDEQYF,TGTGCCAGCAGCTTAGGGGCAGGTAAAGTCGACGAGCAGTACTTC
.,TRBD1,TRBJ1-4,TRBV11-2,CASSSTGQGKIELFF,TGTGCCAGCAGCTCGACGGGACAGGGTAAAATTGAACTGTTTTTT
.,.,TRBJ1-2,TRBV28,CASSLGASYGYTF,TGTGCCAGCAGTTTAGGGGCCAGCTATGGCTACACCTTC
.,.,TRBJ2-7,TRBV2,CASSPGQSYEQYF,TGTGCCAGCAGCCCCGGACAGTCCTACGAGCAGTACTTC
.,TRBD2,TRBJ2-1,TRBV27,CASSVGLAQYNEQFF,TGTGCCAGCAGTGTCGGACTAGCCCAATACAATGAGCAGTTCTTC
.,TRBD1,TRBJ2-7,TRBV5-1,CASSLDGRQGRGQEQYF,TGCGCCAGCAGCTTAGACGGACGACAGGGTAGGGGCCAGGAGCAGTACTTC
.,TRBD1,TRBJ2-7,TRBV28,CASSSPLGQGTEQYF,TGTGCCAGCTCCTCCCCTCTCGGACAGGGCACCGAGCAGTACTTC
.,TRBD2,TRBJ2-3,TRBV7-2,CASSLPAGGTQYF,TGTGCCAGCAGCTTGCCAGCGGGGGGTACGCAGTATTTT
.,TRBD2,TRBJ2-1,TRBV10-3,CAISEYGTSGMDNEQFF,TGTGCCATCAGTGAGTACGGGACTAGCGGGATGGACAATGAGCAGTTCTTC
.,TRBD1,TRBJ2-7,TRBV7-8,CASSPPGTVTYEQYF,TGTGCCAGCAGCCCTCCGGGGACAGTAACTTACGAGCAGTACTTC
few,.,TRBJ1-1,TRBV21-1,CASSNAHRPMNTEAFF,TGTGCCAGCAGCAACGCCCACAGGCCGATGAACACTGAAGCTTTCTTT